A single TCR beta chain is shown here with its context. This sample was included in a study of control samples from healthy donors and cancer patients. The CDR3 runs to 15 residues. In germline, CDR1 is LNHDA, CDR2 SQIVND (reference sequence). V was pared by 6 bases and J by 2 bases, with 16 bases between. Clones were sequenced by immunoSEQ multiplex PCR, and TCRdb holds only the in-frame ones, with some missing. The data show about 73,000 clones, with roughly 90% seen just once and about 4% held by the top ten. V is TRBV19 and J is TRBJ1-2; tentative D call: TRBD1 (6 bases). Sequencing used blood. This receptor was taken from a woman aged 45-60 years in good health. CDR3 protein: CASRPQGGENYGYTF. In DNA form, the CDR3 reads TGTGCCAGTAGGCCCCAAGGGGGGGAGAACTATGGCTACACCTTC.